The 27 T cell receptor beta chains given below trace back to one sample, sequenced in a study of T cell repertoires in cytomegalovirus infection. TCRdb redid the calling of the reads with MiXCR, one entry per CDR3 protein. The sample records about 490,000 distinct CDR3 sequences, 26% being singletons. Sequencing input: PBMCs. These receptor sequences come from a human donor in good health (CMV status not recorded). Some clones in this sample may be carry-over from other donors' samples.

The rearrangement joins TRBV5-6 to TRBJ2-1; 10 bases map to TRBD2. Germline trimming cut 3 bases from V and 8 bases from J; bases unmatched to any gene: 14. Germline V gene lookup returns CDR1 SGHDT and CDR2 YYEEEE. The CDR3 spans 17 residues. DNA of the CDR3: TGTGCCAGCAGCTGGAGGGGTAAACTAGCGGGAACGGATGAGCAGTTCTTC. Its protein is CASSWRGKLAGTDEQFF.

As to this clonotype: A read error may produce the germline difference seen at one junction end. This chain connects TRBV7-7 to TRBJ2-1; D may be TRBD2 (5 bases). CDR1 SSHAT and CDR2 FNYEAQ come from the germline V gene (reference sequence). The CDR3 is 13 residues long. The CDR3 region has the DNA TGTGCTAGCAGCTCGACTCCGGGGAATGAGCAGTTCTTC. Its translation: CASSSTPGNEQFF.

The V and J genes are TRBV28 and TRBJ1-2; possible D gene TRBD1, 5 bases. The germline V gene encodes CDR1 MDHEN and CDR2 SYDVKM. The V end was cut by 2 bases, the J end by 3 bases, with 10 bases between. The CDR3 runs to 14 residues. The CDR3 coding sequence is TGTGCCAGCAGTTTAGCAGGGTCTGACTATGGCTACACCTTC. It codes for CASSLAGSDYGYTF.

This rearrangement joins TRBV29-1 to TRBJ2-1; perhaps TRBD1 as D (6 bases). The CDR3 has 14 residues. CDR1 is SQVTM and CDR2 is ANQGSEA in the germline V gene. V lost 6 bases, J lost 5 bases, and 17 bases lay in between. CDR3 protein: CSVLGTFYNNEQFF. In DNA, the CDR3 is TGCAGCGTGCTGGGGACATTCTATAACAATGAGCAGTTCTTC.

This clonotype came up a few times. In DNA, the CDR3 is TGTGCCAGTAGTATGGCGGGATGGGCAGATACGCAGTATTTT. It translates to CASSMAGWADTQYF. The V call is TRBV19, the J call TRBJ2-3; perhaps TRBD2 as D (6 bases). The V and J ends lost 3 bases and 4 bases respectively, with 11 bases between them. Germline V lookup: CDR1 LNHDA, CDR2 SQIVND (reference sequence). The CDR3 covers 14 residues.

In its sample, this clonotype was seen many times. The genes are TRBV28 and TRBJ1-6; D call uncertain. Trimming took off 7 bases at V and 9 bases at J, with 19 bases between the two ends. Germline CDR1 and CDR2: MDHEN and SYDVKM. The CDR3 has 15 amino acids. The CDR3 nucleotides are TGTGCCAGCATCGGGCTCCTGCTGAGTGGTTCACCCCTCCACTTT. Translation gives CASIGLLLSGSPLHF.

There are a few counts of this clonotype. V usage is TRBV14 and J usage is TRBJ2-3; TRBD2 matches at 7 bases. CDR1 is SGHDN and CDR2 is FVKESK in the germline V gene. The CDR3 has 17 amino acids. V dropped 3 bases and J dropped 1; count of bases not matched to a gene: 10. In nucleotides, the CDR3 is TGTGCCAGCAGCCAGAGACTAGCAACAAGACGCACAGATACGCAGTATTTT. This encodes CASSQRLATRRTDTQYF.

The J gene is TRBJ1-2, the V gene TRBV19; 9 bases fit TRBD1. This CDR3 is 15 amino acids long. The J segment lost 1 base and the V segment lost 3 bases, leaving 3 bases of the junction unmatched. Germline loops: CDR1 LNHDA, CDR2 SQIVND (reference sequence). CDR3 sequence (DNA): TGTGCCAGTAGTATCCCGGGACAGGGTAACTATGGCTACACCTTC. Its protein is CASSIPGQGNYGYTF.

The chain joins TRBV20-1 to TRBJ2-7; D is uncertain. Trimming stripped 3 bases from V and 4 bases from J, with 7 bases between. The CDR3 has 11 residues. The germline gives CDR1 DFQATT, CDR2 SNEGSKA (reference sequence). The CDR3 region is CSASYEYEQYF. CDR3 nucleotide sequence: TGCAGTGCTAGTTATGAATACGAGCAGTACTTC.

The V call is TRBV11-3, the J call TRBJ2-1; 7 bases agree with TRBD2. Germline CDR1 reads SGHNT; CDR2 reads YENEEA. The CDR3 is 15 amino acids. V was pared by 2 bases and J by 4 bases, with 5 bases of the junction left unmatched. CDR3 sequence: CASSLSGIEYNEQFF. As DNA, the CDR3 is TGTGCCAGCAGCTTAAGCGGGATCGAATACAATGAGCAGTTCTTC. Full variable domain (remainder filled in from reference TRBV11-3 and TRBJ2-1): EAGVVQSPRYKIIEKKQPVAFWCNPISGHNTLYWYLQNLGQGPELLIRYENEEAVDDSQLPKDRFSAERLKGVDSTLKIQPAELGDSAVYLCASSLSGIEYNEQFFGPGTRLTVL.

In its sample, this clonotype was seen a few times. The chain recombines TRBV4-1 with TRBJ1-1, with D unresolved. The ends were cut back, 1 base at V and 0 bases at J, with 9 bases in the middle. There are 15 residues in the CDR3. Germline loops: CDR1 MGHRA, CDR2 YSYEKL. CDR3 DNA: TGCGCCAGCAGCCAAGTGCAGGCTATGAACACTGAAGCTTTCTTT. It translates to CASSQVQAMNTEAFF.

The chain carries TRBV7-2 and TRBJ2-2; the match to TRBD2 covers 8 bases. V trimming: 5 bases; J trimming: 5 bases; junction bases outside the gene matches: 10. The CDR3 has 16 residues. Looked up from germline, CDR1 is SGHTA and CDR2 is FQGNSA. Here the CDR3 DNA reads TGTGCCAGCAGCCCAAGTCGGGAGGGCCGAACCGGGGAGCTGTTTTTT. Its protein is CASSPSREGRTGELFF.

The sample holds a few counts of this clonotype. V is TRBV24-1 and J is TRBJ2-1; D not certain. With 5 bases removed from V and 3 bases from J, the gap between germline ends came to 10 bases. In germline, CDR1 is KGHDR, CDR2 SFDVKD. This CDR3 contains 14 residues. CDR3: CATSGSAVYNEQFF. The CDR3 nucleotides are TGTGCCACCAGTGGGTCAGCAGTCTACAATGAGCAGTTCTTC.

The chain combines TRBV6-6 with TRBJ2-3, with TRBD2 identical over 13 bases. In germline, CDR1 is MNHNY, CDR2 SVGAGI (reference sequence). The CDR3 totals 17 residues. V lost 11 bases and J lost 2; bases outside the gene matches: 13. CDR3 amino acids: CAGGLAGVGGSTDTQYF. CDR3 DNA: TGTGCCGGCGGACTAGCGGGAGTAGGGGGGTCCACAGATACGCAGTATTTT.

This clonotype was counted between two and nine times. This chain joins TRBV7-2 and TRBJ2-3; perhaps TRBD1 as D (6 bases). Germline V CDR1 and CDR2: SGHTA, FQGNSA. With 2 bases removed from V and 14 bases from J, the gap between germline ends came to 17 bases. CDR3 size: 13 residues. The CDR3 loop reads CASSLPEGQGWYF. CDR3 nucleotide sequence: TGTGCCAGCAGCTTACCCGAGGGGCAGGGGTGGTATTTT.

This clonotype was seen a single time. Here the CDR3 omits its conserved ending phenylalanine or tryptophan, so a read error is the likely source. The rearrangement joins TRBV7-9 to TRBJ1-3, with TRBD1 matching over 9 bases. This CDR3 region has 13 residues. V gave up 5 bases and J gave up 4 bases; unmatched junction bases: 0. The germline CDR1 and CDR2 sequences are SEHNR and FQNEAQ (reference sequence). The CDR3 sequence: CASSGQGGNTIYL. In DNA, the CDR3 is TGTGCCAGCAGCGGACAGGGGGGAAACACCATATATTTG.

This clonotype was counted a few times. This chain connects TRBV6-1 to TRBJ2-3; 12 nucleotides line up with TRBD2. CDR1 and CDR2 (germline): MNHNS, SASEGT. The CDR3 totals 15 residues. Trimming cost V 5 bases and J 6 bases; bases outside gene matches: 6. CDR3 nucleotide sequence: TGTGCCAGCAGTTCGAGACTAGCGGGAGCCGATACGCAGTATTTT. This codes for CASSSRLAGADTQYF.

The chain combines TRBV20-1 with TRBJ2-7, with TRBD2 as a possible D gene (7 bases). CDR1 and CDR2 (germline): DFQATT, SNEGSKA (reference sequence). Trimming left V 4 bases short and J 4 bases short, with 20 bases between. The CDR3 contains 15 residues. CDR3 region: CSATPLGASGYEQYV. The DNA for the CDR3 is TGCAGTGCTACTCCCCTGGGGGCTAGCGGTTACGAGCAGTACGTC.

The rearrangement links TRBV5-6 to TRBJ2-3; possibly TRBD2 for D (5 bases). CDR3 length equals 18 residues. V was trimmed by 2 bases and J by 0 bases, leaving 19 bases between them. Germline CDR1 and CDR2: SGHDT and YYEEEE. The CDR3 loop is CASSLVAIAWTSTDTQYF. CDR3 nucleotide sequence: TGTGCCAGCAGCTTAGTAGCGATTGCTTGGACTAGCACAGATACGCAGTATTTT. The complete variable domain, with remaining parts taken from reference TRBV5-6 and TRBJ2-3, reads DAGVTQSPTHLIKTRGQQVTLRCSPKSGHDTVSWYQQALGQGPQFIFQYYEEEERQRGNFPDRFSGHQFPNYSSELNVNALLLGDSALYLCASSLVAIAWTSTDTQYFGPGTRLTVL.

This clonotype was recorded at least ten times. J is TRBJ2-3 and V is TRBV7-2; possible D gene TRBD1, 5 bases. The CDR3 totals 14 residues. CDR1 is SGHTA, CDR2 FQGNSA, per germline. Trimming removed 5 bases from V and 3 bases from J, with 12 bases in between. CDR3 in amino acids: CASSLAGLTDTQYF. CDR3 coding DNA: TGTGCCAGCAGCCTGGCAGGGTTGACAGATACGCAGTATTTT.

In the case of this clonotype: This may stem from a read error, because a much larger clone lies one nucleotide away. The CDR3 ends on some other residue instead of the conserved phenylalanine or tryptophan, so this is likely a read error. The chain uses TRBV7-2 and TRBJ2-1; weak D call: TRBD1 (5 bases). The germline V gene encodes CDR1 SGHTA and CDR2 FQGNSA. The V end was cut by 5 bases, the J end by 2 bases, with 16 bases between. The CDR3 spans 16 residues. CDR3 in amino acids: CASSRSRVEAYNEQFL. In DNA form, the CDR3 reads TGTGCCAGCAGCCGATCCAGGGTGGAAGCCTACAATGAGCAGTTCCTC.

The CDR3 spells CAISKSPRTGGEKLFF. The CDR3 nucleotides read TGTGCCATCAGCAAATCCCCCAGGACAGGGGGTGAAAAACTGTTTTTT. The V and J genes are TRBV10-3 and TRBJ1-4, with TRBD1 matching 10 bases. The CDR3 totals 16 residues. V lost 6 bases to trimming and J lost 7 bases; unmatched junction nucleotides: 11. Germline lookup yields CDR1 ENHRY and CDR2 SYGVKD.

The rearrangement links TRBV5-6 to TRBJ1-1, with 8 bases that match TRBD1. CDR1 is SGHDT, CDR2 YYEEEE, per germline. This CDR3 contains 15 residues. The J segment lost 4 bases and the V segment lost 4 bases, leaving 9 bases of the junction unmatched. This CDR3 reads CASSPRTGRITEAFF. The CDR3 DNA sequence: TGTGCCAGCAGCCCCCGGACAGGGCGAATCACTGAAGCTTTCTTT.

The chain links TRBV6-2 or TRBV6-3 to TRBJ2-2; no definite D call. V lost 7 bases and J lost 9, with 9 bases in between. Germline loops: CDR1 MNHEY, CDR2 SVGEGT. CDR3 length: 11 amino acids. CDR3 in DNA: TGTGCCAGCAAAGGACCCCGGGAGCTGTTTTTT. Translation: CASKGPRELFF.

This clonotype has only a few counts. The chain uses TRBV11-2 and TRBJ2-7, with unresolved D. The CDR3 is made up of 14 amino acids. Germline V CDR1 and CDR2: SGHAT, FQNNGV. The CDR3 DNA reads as TGTGCCAGCAGCTTAAACCCCTCAGGACCGTCCTATAGCGTC. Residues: CASSLNPSGPSYSV.

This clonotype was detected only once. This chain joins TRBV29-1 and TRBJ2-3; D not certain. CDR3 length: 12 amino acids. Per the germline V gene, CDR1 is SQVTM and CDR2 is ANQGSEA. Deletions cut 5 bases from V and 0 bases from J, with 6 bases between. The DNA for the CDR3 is TGCAGCGTTTCATATAGCACAGATACGCAGTATTTT. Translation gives CSVSYSTDTQYF.

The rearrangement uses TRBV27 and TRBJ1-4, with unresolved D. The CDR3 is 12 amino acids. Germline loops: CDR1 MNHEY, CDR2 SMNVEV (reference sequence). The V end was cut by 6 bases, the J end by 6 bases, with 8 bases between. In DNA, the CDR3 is TGTGCCAGCAGGTCGGGAGATGAAAAACTGTTTTTT. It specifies CASRSGDEKLFF. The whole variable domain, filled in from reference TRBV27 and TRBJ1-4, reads EAQVTQNPRYLITVTGKKLTVTCSQNMNHEYMSWYRQDPGLGLRQIYYSMNVEVTDKGDVPEGYKVSRKEKRNFPLILESPSPNQTSLYFCASRSGDEKLFFGSGTQLSVL.